One sample yielded the 24 T cell receptor beta chains listed below, sequenced in a study of prognosis after radiotherapy for stage I lung cancer. From genomic DNA, two-round multiplex PCR was used to amplify TCR beta CDR3. With primers specific to each TRBV and TRBJ gene, the first-round PCR was performed. TCRdb used MiXCR to reprocess the multiplex PCR reads, holding one entry per CDR3 protein. The sample has over 15,000 distinct CDR3 sequences, 30% to 40% seen once; the top ten hold approximately 23%. Material: PBMCs, obtained before or after stereotactic body radiation therapy (not recorded which). The receptors originated from a donor at least 50 years old with non-small cell lung cancer.

The CDR3 here is CASSLTLHRVHEQYF. As DNA, the CDR3 is TGCGCCAGCAGCCTAACCCTGCACAGGGTCCACGAGCAGTACTTC. The chain employs TRBV5-1 and TRBJ2-7; D perhaps matches TRBD1 (6 bases). The CDR3 sequence is 15 residues long. Germline V gene lookup returns CDR1 SGHRS and CDR2 YFSETQ. V shed 4 bases and J shed 5 bases, with 19 bases lying between them. Full variable domain (remainder filled in from reference TRBV5-1 and TRBJ2-7): KAGVTQTPRYLIKTRGQQVTLSCSPISGHRSVSWYQQTPGQGLQFLFEYFSETQRNKGNFPGRFSGRQFSNSRSEMNVSTLELGDSALYLCASSLTLHRVHEQYFGPGTRLTVT.

At least ten counts were recorded for this clonotype. The gene calls are TRBV28 and TRBJ2-2; D possibly corresponds to TRBD2 (6 bases). The V end lost 6 bases, the J end lost 6 bases, and 17 bases lay between the germline ends. CDR1 and CDR2 (germline): MDHEN, SYDVKM. The CDR3 extends over 15 amino acids. The CDR3 DNA follows: TGTGCCAGCAGACCGTGGGGGGATGCACCCGGGGAGCTGTTTTTT. This codes for CASRPWGDAPGELFF.

This clonotype was seen repeatedly, ten times or more. V gene TRBV6-5 combines with J gene TRBJ2-3; D perhaps matches TRBD2 (6 bases). This CDR3 contains 15 residues. The germline gives CDR1 MNHEY, CDR2 SVGAGI. V lost 2 bases to trimming and J lost 4 bases, with 13 bases between them. The CDR3 loop is CASSYGERRADTQYF. CDR3 nucleotides: TGTGCCAGCAGTTACGGAGAAAGGAGGGCAGATACGCAGTATTTT.

This clonotype was observed at least ten times. The V call is TRBV11-1, the J call TRBJ2-3; 7 positions agree with TRBD2. Trimming at V came to 5 bases and at J to 2 bases, leaving 4 bases not matched to a gene. CDR3 length equals 14 residues. Germline loops: CDR1 SGHAT, CDR2 FQDESV (reference sequence). The CDR3 DNA is TGTGCCAGCAGCCCCCGGGGGGTCACAGATACGCAGTATTTT. This translates into CASSPRGVTDTQYF.

A remark on this clonotype: The junction shows a germline mismatch at one end, possibly a read error. The DNA of the CDR3 is TGTGCCAGCAGCCAGGTGTACGGGGCCAACGTCATGACTTTC. As protein: CASSQVYGANVMTF. The V call is TRBV6-1, the J call TRBJ2-6; D may match TRBD1 or TRBD2 (5 bases each). CDR1 is MNHNS, CDR2 SASEGT, per germline. CDR3 length equals 14 residues.

Concerning this clonotype itself: Germline and junction disagree at one end, which may indicate a read error. The chain is built from TRBV6-1 and TRBJ2-6; 8 bases match TRBD1. The CDR3 has 17 amino acids. CDR1 and CDR2 (germline): MNHNS, SASEGT. CDR3 in amino acids: CASSGEPGGSVANVLTF. In nucleotides, the CDR3 is TGTGCCAGCAGTGGAGAGCCAGGGGGCTCTGTGGCCAACGTCCTGACTTTC.

This clonotype was recorded at least ten times. The chain joins TRBV3-1 to TRBJ2-3, with TRBD2 matching 7 bases. Germline V lookup: CDR1 LGHDT, CDR2 YNNKEL (reference sequence). The length of the CDR3 is 15 residues. V trimming: 4 bases; J trimming: 1 base; junction bases outside the gene matches: 5. The CDR3 loop reads CASSLQGGGTDTQYF. In DNA, the CDR3 is TGTGCCAGCAGCCTGCAGGGAGGGGGCACAGATACGCAGTATTTT.

This clonotype was observed many times. Given a much more abundant clone one base away, this may be a read error. The rearrangement links TRBV28 to TRBJ2-3, with no clear D. CDR3 length: 12 amino acids. The germline gives CDR1 MDHEN, CDR2 SYDVKM. CDR3 amino acids: CTSSLFPDTQYF. The CDR3, as DNA: TGTACCAGCAGTTTATTCCCAGATACGCAGTATTTT.

The table lists this clonotype with many counts. The chain recombines TRBV6-1 with TRBJ2-7; 10 bases agree with TRBD1. After removal of 1 base from V and 5 bases from J, the junction contained 8 bases not matched to a gene. The CDR3 covers 16 residues. CDR1 and CDR2 (germline): MNHNS, SASEGT. CDR3 amino acids: CASSEDPGTGAHEQYF. The CDR3 DNA sequence: TGTGCCAGCAGTGAAGACCCCGGGACAGGGGCCCACGAGCAGTACTTC.

This clonotype was seen at least ten times. The chain recombines TRBV6-2 or TRBV6-3 with TRBJ2-7, with 8 bases lining up with TRBD2. Trimming took 5 bases from V and 0 from J; bases not matched to a gene: 3. This CDR3 spans 14 amino acids. Germline V gives CDR1 MNHEY, CDR2 SVGEGT. The CDR3 spells CASSESGSSYEQYF. CDR3 nucleotides: TGTGCCAGCAGTGAAAGCGGGAGCTCCTACGAGCAGTACTTC.

The chain recombines TRBV7-2 with TRBJ2-1; no firm D call. Trimming left V 5 bases short and J 5 bases short, with 10 bases between. Per germline, CDR1 SGHTA and CDR2 FQGNSA. This CDR3 spans 13 amino acids. The CDR3 region is CASSLKINNEQFF. DNA of the CDR3: TGTGCCAGCAGCCTCAAAATCAACAATGAGCAGTTCTTC.

This clonotype has at least ten counts. The gene calls are TRBV19 and TRBJ2-2, with unresolved D. Trimming took off 5 bases at V and 0 bases at J, with 7 bases between the two ends. The CDR3 totals 14 residues. Germline V lookup: CDR1 LNHDA, CDR2 SQIVND (reference sequence). The CDR3 reads CASSPRPNTGELFF. The CDR3 DNA follows: TGTGCCAGTAGTCCCCGCCCGAACACCGGGGAGCTGTTTTTT.

This clonotype counts as medium-sized. This sequence joins TRBV12-3 or TRBV12-4 and TRBJ2-3, with D possibly being TRBD1 (5 bases). The CDR3 length is 16 residues. Between the trimmed V and J ends, which lost 2 bases and 3 bases, there was a span of 15 bases. CDR3 amino acids: CASSLLPRVRTDTQYF. The CDR3 DNA reads as TGTGCCAGCAGTTTATTGCCCAGGGTGAGAACAGATACGCAGTATTTT.

This clonotype was counted once. At one of its ends the junction is not consistent with the germline gene, which may arise from a read error. This sequence joins TRBV12-3 or TRBV12-4 and TRBJ2-3; the match to TRBD2 covers 12 bases. The CDR3 covers 13 residues. CDR3 protein: CAVRLAGVDKQYF. Here the CDR3 DNA reads TGTGCCGTCCGACTAGCGGGGGTAGATAAGCAGTATTTT.

This clonotype was found many times. V gene TRBV28 combines with J gene TRBJ2-7; tentatively, D is TRBD2 (5 bases). The CDR3 covers 14 residues. CDR1 and CDR2 (germline): MDHEN, SYDVKM. Trimming took off 5 bases at V and 1 base at J, with 12 bases between the two ends. Here the CDR3 DNA reads TGTGCCAGCAGTCTCTCCGGGATTTCCTACGAGCAGTACTTC. This encodes CASSLSGISYEQYF.

By its share, this clonotype is medium-sized. The chain combines TRBV7-8 with TRBJ1-5; 8 nucleotides match TRBD1. There are 15 residues in the CDR3. Germline V lookup: CDR1 SGHVS, CDR2 FQNEAQ. With 0 bases clipped from V and 6 bases from J, the junction kept 4 bases outside the gene matches. CDR3 nucleotide sequence: TGTGCCAGCAGCTTAGCGGGACAGGTCTCTCAGCCCCAGCATTTT. Translated: CASSLAGQVSQPQHF.

The chain uses TRBV7-7 and TRBJ2-1; D unresolved. V dropped 3 bases and J dropped 4 bases, with 13 bases sitting between them. The CDR3 has 15 residues. Germline CDR1 is SSHAT and CDR2 is FNYEAQ (reference sequence). CDR3 coding DNA: TGTGCCAGCAGCTTCAATCTAGGGAAGTACAATGAGCAGTTCTTC. Its translation: CASSFNLGKYNEQFF.

This clonotype was recorded at least ten times. J is TRBJ2-7 and V is TRBV10-3; D is possibly TRBD1 (5 bases). V dropped 4 bases and J dropped 2 bases, with 9 bases sitting between them. The CDR3 totals 13 residues. Germline-derived CDR1 and CDR2 are ENHRY and SYGVKD. CDR3 DNA sequence: TGTGCCATCAGTGCCACAGGAGCCTACGAGCAGTACTTC. Translating it yields CAISATGAYEQYF.

This clonotype has just a few counts. A much larger clone lies a single base off, so this may be a read error. The chain links TRBV15 to TRBJ1-4; possibly TRBD1 for D (5 bases). The CDR3 is 15 residues long. CDR1 LNHNV and CDR2 YYDKDF come from the germline V gene (reference sequence). CDR3 sequence reads: CATIRSTDKNEKLFF. In nucleotides, the CDR3 is TGTGCCACCATCAGATCGACAGACAAAAATGAAAAACTGTTTTTT.

This clonotype was counted at least ten times. The rearrangement joins TRBV6-1 to TRBJ2-7; 10 bases are shared with TRBD2. The CDR3 has 16 residues. Germline CDR1 reads MNHNS; CDR2 reads SASEGT. V shed 5 bases, J shed 1 base, and the junction held 8 bases outside the gene matches. The CDR3 region has the DNA TGTGCCAGCAGTCGATCAACTAGCGGGATATCCTACGAGCAGTACTTC. Translation gives CASSRSTSGISYEQYF.

Many counts were recorded for this clonotype. The chain is built from TRBV3-1 and TRBJ1-4; maybe TRBD1 (5 bases). V dropped 0 bases and J dropped 10 bases, with 15 bases sitting between them. Germline V lookup: CDR1 LGHDT, CDR2 YNNKEL (reference sequence). CDR3 length equals 15 residues. CDR3 sequence reads: CASSQDEGAGAKLFF. The CDR3 coding sequence is TGTGCCAGCAGCCAAGATGAAGGGGCTGGTGCAAAACTGTTTTTT.

This rearrangement joins TRBV6-5 to TRBJ2-7; TRBD2 matches at 9 bases. Per the germline V gene, CDR1 is MNHEY and CDR2 is SVGAGI. CDR3 size: 17 residues. With 4 bases clipped from V and 4 bases from J, the junction kept 14 bases outside the gene matches. The CDR3 loop reads CASSSNKLAGVTYEQYF. The CDR3 bases are TGTGCCAGCAGTTCTAATAAACTAGCGGGTGTCACTTACGAGCAGTACTTC.

On this clonotype: Since a far larger clone is one base different, this is likely a read error. The chain recombines TRBV6-4 with TRBJ2-7; either TRBD1 or TRBD2 may supply D (5 bases each). From germline, CDR1 is MRHNA and CDR2 SNTAGT. Trimming took 3 bases from V and 3 from J, leaving 24 bases between them. The CDR3 has 18 residues. The CDR3 here is CASSEHSGGRSTFYEQYF. The CDR3 region has the DNA TGTGCCAGCAGTGAACACTCTGGGGGACGGTCGACCTTCTACGAGCAGTACTTC.

This clonotype was picked up many times. The chain combines TRBV20-1 with TRBJ2-2; a weak D match, TRBD2 (7 bases). In germline, CDR1 is DFQATT, CDR2 SNEGSKA (reference sequence). This CDR3 has 16 amino acids. V lost 5 bases and J lost 2, with 18 bases in between. CDR3: CSAPRGGVANTGELFF. For the CDR3, the DNA is TGCAGTGCTCCTAGGGGGGGGGTGGCCAACACCGGGGAGCTGTTTTTT.